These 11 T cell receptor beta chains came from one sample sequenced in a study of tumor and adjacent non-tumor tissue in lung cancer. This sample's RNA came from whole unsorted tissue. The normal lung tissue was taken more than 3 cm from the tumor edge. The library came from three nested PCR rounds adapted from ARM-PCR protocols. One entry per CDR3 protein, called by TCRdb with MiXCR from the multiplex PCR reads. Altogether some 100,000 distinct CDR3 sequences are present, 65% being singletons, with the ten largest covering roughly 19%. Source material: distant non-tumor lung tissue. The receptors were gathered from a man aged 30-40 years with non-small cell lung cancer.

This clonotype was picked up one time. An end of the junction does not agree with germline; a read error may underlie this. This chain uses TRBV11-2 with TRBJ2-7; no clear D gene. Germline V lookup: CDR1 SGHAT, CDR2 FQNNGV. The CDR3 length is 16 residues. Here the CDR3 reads CVSSLDGVPSFYEQYF. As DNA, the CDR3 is TGTGTCAGCAGCTTAGATGGCGTGCCTTCCTTCTACGAGCAGTACTTC.

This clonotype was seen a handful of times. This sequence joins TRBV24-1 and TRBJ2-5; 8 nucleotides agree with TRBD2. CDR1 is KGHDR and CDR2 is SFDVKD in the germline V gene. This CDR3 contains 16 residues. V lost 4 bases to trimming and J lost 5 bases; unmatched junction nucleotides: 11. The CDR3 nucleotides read TGTGCCACCAGTGACCGGGGGGGAAGTCATGGTGAGACCCAGTACTTC. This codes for CATSDRGGSHGETQYF.

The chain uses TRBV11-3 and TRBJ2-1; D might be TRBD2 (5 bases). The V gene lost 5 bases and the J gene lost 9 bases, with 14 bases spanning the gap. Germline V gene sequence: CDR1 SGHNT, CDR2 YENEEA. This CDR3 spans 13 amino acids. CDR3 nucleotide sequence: TGTGCCAGCAGCCCCACGCCTGGGAGTGAGCAGTTCTTC. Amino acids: CASSPTPGSEQFF.

CDR3 sequence (DNA): TGCGCCAGCAGCAAGGGACTAGCGGCCTCATTTAATGAGCAGTTCTTC. Its translation: CASSKGLAASFNEQFF. The chain uses TRBV5-1 and TRBJ2-1; 11 bases agree with TRBD2. V was pared by 4 bases and J by 7 bases, with 10 bases of the junction left unmatched. This CDR3 is built from 16 residues. Germline CDR1 reads SGHRS; CDR2 reads YFSETQ.

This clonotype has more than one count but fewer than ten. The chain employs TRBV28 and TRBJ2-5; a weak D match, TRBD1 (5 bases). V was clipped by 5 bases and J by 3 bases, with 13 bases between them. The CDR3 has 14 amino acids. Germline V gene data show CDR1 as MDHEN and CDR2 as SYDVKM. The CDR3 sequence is CASSNSGWEETQYF. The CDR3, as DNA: TGTGCCAGCAGTAATTCAGGGTGGGAAGAGACCCAGTACTTC.

The CDR3 reads CASIPGVEAQPQHF. CDR3 DNA sequence: TGTGCCAGCATCCCAGGGGTTGAGGCTCAGCCCCAGCATTTT. The chain uses TRBV6-2 or TRBV6-3 and TRBJ1-5, with a possible D match to TRBD1 (6 bases). The ends were cut back, 7 bases at V and 6 bases at J, with 16 bases in the middle. This CDR3 is 14 amino acids long. Germline values: CDR1 MNHEY, CDR2 SVGEGT.

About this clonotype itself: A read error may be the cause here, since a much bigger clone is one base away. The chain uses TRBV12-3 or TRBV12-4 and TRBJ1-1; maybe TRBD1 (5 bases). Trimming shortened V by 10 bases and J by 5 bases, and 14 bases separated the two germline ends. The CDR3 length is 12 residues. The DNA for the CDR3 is TGTGCCAACAGGCCAAGGGGAACTGAAGCTTTCTTT. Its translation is CANRPRGTEAFF.

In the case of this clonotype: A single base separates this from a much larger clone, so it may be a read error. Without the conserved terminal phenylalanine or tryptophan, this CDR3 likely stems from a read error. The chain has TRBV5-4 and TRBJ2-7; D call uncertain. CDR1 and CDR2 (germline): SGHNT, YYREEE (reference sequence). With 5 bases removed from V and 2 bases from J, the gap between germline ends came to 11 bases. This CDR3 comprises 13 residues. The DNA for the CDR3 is TGTGCCAGCAGAAAGAGTTCAGCCTACGAGCAGTACTTA. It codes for CASRKSSAYEQYL.

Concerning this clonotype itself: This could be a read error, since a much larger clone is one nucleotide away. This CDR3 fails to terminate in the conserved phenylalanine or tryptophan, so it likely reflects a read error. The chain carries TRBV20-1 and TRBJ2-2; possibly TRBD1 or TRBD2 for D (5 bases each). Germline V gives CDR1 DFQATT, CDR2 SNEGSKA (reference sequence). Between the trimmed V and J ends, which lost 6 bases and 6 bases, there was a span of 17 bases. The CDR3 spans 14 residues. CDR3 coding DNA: TGCAGTGCCCGAAGGGGCTACGGGGCCGGGGAGCTGTTTTAT. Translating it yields CSARRGYGAGELFY.

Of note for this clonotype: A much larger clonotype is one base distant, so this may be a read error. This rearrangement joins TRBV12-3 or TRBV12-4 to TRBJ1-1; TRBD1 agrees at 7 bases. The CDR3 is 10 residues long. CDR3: CDRVFTEAFF. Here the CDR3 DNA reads TGCGACAGGGTTTTCACTGAAGCTTTCTTT.

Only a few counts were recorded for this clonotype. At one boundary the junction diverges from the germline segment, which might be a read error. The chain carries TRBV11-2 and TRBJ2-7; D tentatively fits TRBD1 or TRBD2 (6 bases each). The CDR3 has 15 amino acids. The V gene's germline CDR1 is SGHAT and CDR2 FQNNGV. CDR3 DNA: TGTGCCAGCAGCTTAGAGTCGGGGGCCTCCTACGAGCAGTGCTTC. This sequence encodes CASSLESGASYEQCF.